This TCR beta chain was captured by sequencing in a study of T cell responses to AZD1222 COVID-19 vaccine. The study's findings and limits: Baseline antibody screening turned up just five to seven seropositive AZD1222 recipients. Donors, mostly white British, included more females; clonal diversity was possibly underestimated. Spike-specific TCR breadth and depth were elevated following two AZD1222 doses.

The assay was immunoSEQ multiplex PCR, and TCRdb's table has in-frame clones only and misses some. The data hold approximately 160,000 clones, with under 95% observed a single time. Germline CDR1 MDHEN, CDR2 SYDVKM. CDR3 length: 20 amino acids. The V gene lost 4 bases and the J gene lost 1 base, with 28 bases spanning the gap. For this clone: Its target is unknown.

The sequencing used peripheral blood, collected 28 days after the second AZD1222 dose. This clonotype originated in an adult who received the AZD1222 COVID-19 vaccine. The chain recombines TRBV28 with TRBJ1-1; D is undetermined. The CDR3 nucleotides read TGTGCCAGCAGTTCCCTACTTAGCCGGGAGCCCCGCGGTTGGAACACTGAAGCTTTCTTT. It yields the protein CASSSLLSREPRGWNTEAFF.